This T cell receptor beta chain was documented in a study of Graves' ophthalmopathy and Graves' hyperthyroidism. Study-wide results and caveats: Both an approximately 69% sensitivity and a roughly 75% specificity characterized the model's predictions of ophthalmopathy progression.

The germline V gene has CDR1 SGHTA and CDR2 FQGNSA. The CDR3 runs to 14 residues. The V end lost 2 bases, the J end lost 5 bases, and 13 bases lay between the germline ends. For repertoire sequencing, the TCR beta CDR3 regions were amplified from RNA transcripts. Investigators did first-round RT-PCR with HTBI primers, then second-round multiplex PCR. TCRdb analysed the multiplex PCR reads with MiXCR anew, one entry per CDR3 protein. This table holds about 370,000 distinct CDR3 sequences, about 18% found once. No donor had other autoimmune disease, uncontrolled infection, pregnancy or lactation. As for this clonotype: As yet, its antigen is unknown.

The sequencing input was peripheral blood. This chain joins TRBV7-2 and TRBJ2-7; no clear D gene. This receptor was obtained from a woman under 30 with Graves' ophthalmopathy. The CDR3 loop reads CASSLRIGQHEQYF. The CDR3 nucleotides are TGTGCCAGCAGCTTAAGGATCGGGCAGCACGAGCAGTACTTC.